Here is one T cell receptor beta chain with its context. Its antigen is not known. 5'RACE, which relied on constant-segment primers, yielded TCR alpha and TCR beta cDNA libraries carrying sample barcodes and UMIs. TCRdb fed the 5' RACE reads into MiXCR, producing one record per CDR3 protein. The sample has about 350,000 distinct CDR3 sequences; 25% to 30% are singletons. Germline V gene lookup returns CDR1 PRHDT and CDR2 FYEKMQ (reference sequence). Trimming removed 5 bases from V and 3 bases from J, with 17 bases in between. The CDR3 length is 15 residues. The data originate from a study of T-cell memory formation after mild COVID-19. Study observations and caveats: SARS-CoV-2 specificity was not confirmed for second-wave clones peaking on day 37. Some clones that responded were present in memory (sampled pre-infection), which suggests cross-reactive memory joined.

The chain recombines TRBV13 with TRBJ2-7; TRBD1 might be the D (5 bases). The TCR comes from an adult woman who had mild COVID-19 (a few samples of this study predate the infection). Cell type and time point are not known. The sample consisted of PBMCs or a T cell subset sorted from them (not recorded which). CDR3 DNA: TGTGCCAGCAGCCGTACTGGGGCCCCCGGCTACGAGCAGTACTTC. Protein: CASSRTGAPGYEQYF.